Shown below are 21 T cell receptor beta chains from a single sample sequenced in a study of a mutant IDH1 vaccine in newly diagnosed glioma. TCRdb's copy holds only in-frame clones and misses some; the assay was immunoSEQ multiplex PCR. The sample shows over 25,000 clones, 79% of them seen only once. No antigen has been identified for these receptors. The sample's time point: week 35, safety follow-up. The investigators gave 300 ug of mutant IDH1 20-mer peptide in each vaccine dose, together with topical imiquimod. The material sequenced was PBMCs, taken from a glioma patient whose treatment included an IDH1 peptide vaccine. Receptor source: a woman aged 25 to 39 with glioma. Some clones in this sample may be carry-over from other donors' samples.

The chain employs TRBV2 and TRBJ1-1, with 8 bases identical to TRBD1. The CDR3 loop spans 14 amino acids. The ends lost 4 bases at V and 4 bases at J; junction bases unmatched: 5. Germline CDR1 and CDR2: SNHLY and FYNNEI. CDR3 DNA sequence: TGTGCCAGCAGTGGCTTAACAGGGGGCACTGAAGCTTTCTTT. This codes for CASSGLTGGTEAFF.

This CDR3 is CASSSPGAGYGYTF. The CDR3 DNA reads as TGTGCCAGCAGTTCCCCGGGGGCTGGGTATGGCTACACCTTC. This chain uses TRBV27 with TRBJ1-2; possible D gene TRBD1, 6 bases. Germline V lookup: CDR1 MNHEY, CDR2 SMNVEV (reference sequence). There are 14 residues in the CDR3. V lost 4 bases, J lost 5 bases, and 14 bases lay in between.

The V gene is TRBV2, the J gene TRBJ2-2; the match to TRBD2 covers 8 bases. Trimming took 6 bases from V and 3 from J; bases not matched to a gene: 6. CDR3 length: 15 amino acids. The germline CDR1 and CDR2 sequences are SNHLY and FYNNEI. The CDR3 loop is CASRPSGRDTGELFF. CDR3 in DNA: TGTGCCAGCAGGCCTAGCGGGCGCGACACCGGGGAGCTGTTTTTT.

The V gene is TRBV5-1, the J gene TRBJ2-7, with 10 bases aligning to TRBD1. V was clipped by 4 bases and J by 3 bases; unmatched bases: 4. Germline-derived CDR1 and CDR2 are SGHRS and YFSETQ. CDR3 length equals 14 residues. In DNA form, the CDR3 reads TGCGCCAGCAGCCAACGGACAGGGGGCTACGAGCAGTACTTC. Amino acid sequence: CASSQRTGGYEQYF. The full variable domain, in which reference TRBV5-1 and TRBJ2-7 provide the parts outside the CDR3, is KAGVTQTPRYLIKTRGQQVTLSCSPISGHRSVSWYQQTPGQGLQFLFEYFSETQRNKGNFPGRFSGRQFSNSRSEMNVSTLELGDSALYLCASSQRTGGYEQYFGPGTRLTVT.

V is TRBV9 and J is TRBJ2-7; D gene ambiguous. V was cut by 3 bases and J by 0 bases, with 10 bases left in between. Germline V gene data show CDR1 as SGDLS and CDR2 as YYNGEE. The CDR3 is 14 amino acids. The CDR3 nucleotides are TGTGCCAGCAGCGAAAGAGCAGGCTCCTACGAGCAGTACTTC. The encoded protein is CASSERAGSYEQYF.

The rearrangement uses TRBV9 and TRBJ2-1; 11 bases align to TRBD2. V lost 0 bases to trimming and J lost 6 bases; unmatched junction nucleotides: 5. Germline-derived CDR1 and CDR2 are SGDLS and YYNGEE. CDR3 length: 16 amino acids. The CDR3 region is CASSVVGSGRANEQFF. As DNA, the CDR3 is TGTGCCAGCAGCGTAGTGGGTAGCGGGAGGGCCAATGAGCAGTTCTTC. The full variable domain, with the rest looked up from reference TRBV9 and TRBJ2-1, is DSGVTQTPKHLITATGQRVTLRCSPRSGDLSVYWYQQSLDQGLQFLIQYYNGEERAKGNILERFSAQQFPDLHSELNLSSLELGDSALYFCASSVVGSGRANEQFFGPGTRLTVL.

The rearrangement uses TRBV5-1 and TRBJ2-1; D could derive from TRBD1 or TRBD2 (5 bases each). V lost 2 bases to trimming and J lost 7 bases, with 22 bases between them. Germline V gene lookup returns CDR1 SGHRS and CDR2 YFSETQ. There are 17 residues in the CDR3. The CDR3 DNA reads TGCGCCAGCAGCTTCGGAATCCGGGGTCCAGAGGGGAATGAGCAGTTCTTC. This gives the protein CASSFGIRGPEGNEQFF. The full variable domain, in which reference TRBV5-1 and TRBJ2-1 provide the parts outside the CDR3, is KAGVTQTPRYLIKTRGQQVTLSCSPISGHRSVSWYQQTPGQGLQFLFEYFSETQRNKGNFPGRFSGRQFSNSRSEMNVSTLELGDSALYLCASSFGIRGPEGNEQFFGPGTRLTVL.

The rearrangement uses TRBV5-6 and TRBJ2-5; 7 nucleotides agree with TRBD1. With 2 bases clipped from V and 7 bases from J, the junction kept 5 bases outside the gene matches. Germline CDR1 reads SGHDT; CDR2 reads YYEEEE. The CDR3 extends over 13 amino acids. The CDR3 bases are TGTGCCAGCAGCTTCGGGACAGTTGTGACCCAGTACTTC. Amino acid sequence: CASSFGTVVTQYF.

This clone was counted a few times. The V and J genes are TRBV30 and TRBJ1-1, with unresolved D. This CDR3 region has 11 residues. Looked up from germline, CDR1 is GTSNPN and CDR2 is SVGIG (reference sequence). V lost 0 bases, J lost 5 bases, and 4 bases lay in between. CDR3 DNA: TGTGCCTGGAGTGTACAGACTGAAGCTTTCTTT. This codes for CAWSVQTEAFF.

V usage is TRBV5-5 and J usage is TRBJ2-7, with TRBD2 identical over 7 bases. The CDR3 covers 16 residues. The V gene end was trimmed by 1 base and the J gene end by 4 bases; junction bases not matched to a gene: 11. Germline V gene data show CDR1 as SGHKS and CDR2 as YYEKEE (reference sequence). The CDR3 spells CASSLWSGWGGYEQYF. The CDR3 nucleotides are TGTGCCAGCAGCTTGTGGTCCGGGTGGGGGGGATACGAGCAGTACTTC.

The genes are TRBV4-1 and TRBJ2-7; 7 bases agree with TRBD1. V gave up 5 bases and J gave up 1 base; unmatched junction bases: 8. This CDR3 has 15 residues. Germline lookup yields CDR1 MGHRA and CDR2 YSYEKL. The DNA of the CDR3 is TGCGCCAGCAGCTATCTTAGGGACAGTTCCTACGAGCAGTACTTC. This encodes CASSYLRDSSYEQYF.

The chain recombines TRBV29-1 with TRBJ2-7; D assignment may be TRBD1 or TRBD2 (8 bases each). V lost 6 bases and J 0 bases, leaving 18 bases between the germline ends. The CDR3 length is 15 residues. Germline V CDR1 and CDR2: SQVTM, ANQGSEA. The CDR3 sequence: CSVAGGDRSSYEQYF. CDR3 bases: TGCAGCGTCGCCGGGGGGGACAGGAGCTCCTACGAGCAGTACTTC.

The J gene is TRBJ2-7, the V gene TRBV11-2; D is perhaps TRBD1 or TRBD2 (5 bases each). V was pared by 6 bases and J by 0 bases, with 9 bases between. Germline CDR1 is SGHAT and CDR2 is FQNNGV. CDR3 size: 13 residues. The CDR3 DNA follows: TGTGCCAGCAGAGGGACGGACTCCTACGAGCAGTACTTC. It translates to CASRGTDSYEQYF.

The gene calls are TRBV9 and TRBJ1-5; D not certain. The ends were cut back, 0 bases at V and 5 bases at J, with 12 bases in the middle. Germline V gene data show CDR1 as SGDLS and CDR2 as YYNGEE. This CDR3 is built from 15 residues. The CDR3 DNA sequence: TGTGCCAGCAGCGTAGGGTCCGGCAGCCATCAGCCCCAGCATTTT. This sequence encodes CASSVGSGSHQPQHF.

The CDR3 bases are TGTGCCAGCAGTTCCCCCCGAGAGGGATTGAACACTGAAGCTTTCTTT. Amino acids: CASSSPREGLNTEAFF. V is TRBV28 and J is TRBJ1-1, with D hard to call. Germline V gene lookup returns CDR1 MDHEN and CDR2 SYDVKM. The CDR3 is made up of 16 amino acids. V was cut by 4 bases and J by 0 bases, with 15 bases left in between.

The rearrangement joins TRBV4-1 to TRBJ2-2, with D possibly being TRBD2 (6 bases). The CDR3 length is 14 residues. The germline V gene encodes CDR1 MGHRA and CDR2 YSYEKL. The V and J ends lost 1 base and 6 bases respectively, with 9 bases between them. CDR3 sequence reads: CASSQGRGAGELFF. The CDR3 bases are TGCGCCAGCAGCCAAGGGAGGGGAGCCGGGGAGCTGTTTTTT.

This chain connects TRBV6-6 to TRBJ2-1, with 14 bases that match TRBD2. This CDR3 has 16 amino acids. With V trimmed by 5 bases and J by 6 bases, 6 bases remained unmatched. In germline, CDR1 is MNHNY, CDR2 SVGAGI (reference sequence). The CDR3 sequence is CASSTPGTSGSNEQFF. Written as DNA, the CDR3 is TGTGCCAGCAGTACCCCTGGGACTAGCGGGAGCAATGAGCAGTTCTTC.

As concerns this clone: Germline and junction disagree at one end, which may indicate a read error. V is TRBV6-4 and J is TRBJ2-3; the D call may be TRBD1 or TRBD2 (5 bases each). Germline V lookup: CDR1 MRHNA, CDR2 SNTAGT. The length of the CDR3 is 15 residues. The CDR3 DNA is TGTGCCGGCAGTGACGGGGTGGGGGGCACAGATACGCAGTATTTT. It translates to CAGSDGVGGTDTQYF.

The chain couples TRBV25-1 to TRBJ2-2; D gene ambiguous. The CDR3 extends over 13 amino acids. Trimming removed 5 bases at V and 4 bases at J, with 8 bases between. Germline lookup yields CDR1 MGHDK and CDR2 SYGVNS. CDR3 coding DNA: TGTGCCAGCAGTTGGAGCGTCACCGGGGAGCTGTTTTTT. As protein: CASSWSVTGELFF.

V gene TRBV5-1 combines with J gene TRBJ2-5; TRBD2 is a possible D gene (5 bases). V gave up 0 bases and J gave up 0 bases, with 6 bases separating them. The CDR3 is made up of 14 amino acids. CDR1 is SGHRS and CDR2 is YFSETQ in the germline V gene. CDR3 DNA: TGCGCCAGCAGCTTGGCGGGGAACCAAGAGACCCAGTACTTC. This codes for CASSLAGNQETQYF.

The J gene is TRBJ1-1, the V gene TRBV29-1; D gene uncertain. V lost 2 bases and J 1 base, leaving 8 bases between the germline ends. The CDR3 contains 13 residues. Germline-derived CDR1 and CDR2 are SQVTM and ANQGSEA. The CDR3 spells CSVESSWNTEAFF. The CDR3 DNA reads TGCAGCGTTGAATCCAGCTGGAACACTGAAGCTTTCTTT.